This TCR beta chain appears in the sequencing data of a study of T cell repertoires in aging, cancer and after chemotherapy. On this clonotype itself: Its antigen is unidentified.

TCR beta rearrangements were amplified from peripheral blood genomic DNA. A mixed TRB-A/B primer pool amplified rearranged TRB by multiplex touch-down PCR. TCRdb independently ran MiXCR on the multiplex PCR reads; one entry per CDR3 protein. The sample yields around 2,500 distinct CDR3 sequences, around 50% seen once. Study-wide points: Loss of evenness, beyond lost richness, contributed to age-related TCR diversity decline in cancer patients.

The receptor comes from a human donor with a blood cancer. The donor label of this sample is uncertain. The source material was blood.

The CDR3 DNA sequence: TGTGCCAGCAGCAAGGGTACCTTCAGCTCCTACAATGAGCAGTTCTTC. Protein sequence: CASSKGTFSSYNEQFF. The chain carries TRBV11-2 and TRBJ2-1; D is uncertain. V was cut by 5 bases and J by 0 bases, with 14 bases left in between. Germline CDR1 and CDR2: SGHAT and FQNNGV. This CDR3 has 16 amino acids. The variable domain in full, with the rest retrieved from reference TRBV11-2 and TRBJ2-1, is EAGVAQSPRYKIIEKRQSVAFWCNPISGHATLYWYQQILGQGPKLLIQFQNNGVVDDSQLPKDRFSAERLKGVDSTLKIQPAKLEDSAVYLCASSKGTFSSYNEQFFGPGTRLTVL.